This T cell receptor beta chain was sequenced for a study of blood T cells in healthy people across ages. General study findings and limits: More naive CD4+ cells and higher diversity marked long-lived donors relative to aged donors.

The use of a sample-barcoded 5' primer and a J-beta primer mix characterized a second PCR of roughly 6 to 11 cycles. MiXCR was run by TCRdb on the 5' RACE reads, yielding one entry per CDR3 protein. The sample has roughly 800,000 distinct CDR3 sequences; 58% are singletons. The CDR3 length is 14 residues. Germline V gene data show CDR1 as ENHRY and CDR2 as SYGVKD. This clonotype was detected only once. Its antigen is not known. This sequence was found in a man younger than 40 in good health. The sample was blood. The chain recombines TRBV10-3 with TRBJ2-5, with D perhaps matching TRBD2 (5 bases). The end of the DNA fits TRBJ2-7 better, so the J call may be wrong. CDR3 sequence: CATAEGRTPYEQYF. DNA of the CDR3: TGTGCCACCGCCGAAGGGAGAACGCCCTACGAGCAGTACTTC.